This TCR beta chain was recorded in a study of T cells in Graves' hyperthyroidism and ophthalmopathy. Study outcomes and limitations: The model's output predicted ophthalmopathy at a median of roughly 6.9 months prior to onset.

V was clipped by 5 bases and J by 6 bases; unmatched bases: 6. The CDR3 consists of 13 residues. Amplified regions were TCR beta CDR3 sequences from RNA transcripts. In the first-round RT-PCR of the TCR CDR3, the HTBI primer set was used. TCRdb fed the multiplex PCR reads into MiXCR, producing one record per CDR3 protein. Of 660,000 or so distinct CDR3 sequences in the sample, around 20% were seen once. This clonotype was counted only a few times. Antigen unknown. Sequencing was done on a sample of blood. V is TRBV12-3 or TRBV12-4 and J is TRBJ2-7; 8 bases match TRBD2. The sequence derives from a man in his thirties or forties with Graves' ophthalmopathy. The CDR3 DNA is TGTGCCAGCAGTCTGGCGCTAGCGGGCGAGCAGTACTTC. The encoded protein is CASSLALAGEQYF.